These T cell receptor beta chains were read from a single sample in a study of patients and donors after allogeneic stem cell transplantation. TCRdb recomputed calls from the RT-PCR reads with MiXCR, one row per CDR3 protein. The sample lists approximately 170,000 distinct CDR3 sequences, roughly 30% seen once, with around 3% in the top ten. The sequenced material came from blood, either unsorted or a sorted T cell fraction (not recorded which). These receptors were collected from a human donor who was either an allogeneic HSCT recipient or a stem cell or donor lymphocyte infusion donor (not recorded which). It is not recorded whose cells these are; they may come from a transplant donor. The CDR3 runs from the conserved cysteine through the conserved F or W. The D gene is left open where the match is weak.

J	length	D	V	CDR3
TRBJ2-1	12	TRBD2	TRBV7-9	CASSFPSGEQFF
TRBJ2-3	12	NA	TRBV5-6	CASSLTGTTQYF
TRBJ1-6	17	NA	TRBV21-1	CASSSRTPHRGDSPLHF
TRBJ2-1	16	NA	TRBV5-1	CASSLGLGLLYNEQFF
TRBJ2-3	13	TRBD1	TRBV24-1	CATGQGHTDTQYF
TRBJ2-1	13	NA	TRBV6-5	CASSLKRYNEQFF
TRBJ1-4	15	TRBD1	TRBV4-2	CASSLGTGEAEKLFF
TRBJ2-1	14	TRBD1	TRBV7-2	CASDRGFSYNEQFF
TRBJ2-3	16	NA	TRBV12-3/TRBV12-4	CASSSPPWASTDTQYF
TRBJ1-5	12	NA	TRBV20-1	CSARRADQPQHF
TRBJ1-1	15	NA	TRBV18	CASSPLSTPNTEAFF
TRBJ2-3	16	TRBD2	TRBV6-5	CASSYSSSGGVDTQYF